This T cell receptor (beta chain) comes out of a study of blood T cell repertoires in COVID-19. Across the study: The United States, Italy and Spain provided the acute and convalescent COVID-19 samples.

Trimming took 3 bases from V and 2 from J, leaving 7 bases between them. This CDR3 has 13 residues. In the original workflow: For nucleated cells, counts were estimated from reference gene primer amplification. The assay was immunoSEQ multiplex PCR, and TCRdb's table has in-frame clones only and misses some. From that table come the V and J calls and clone size; the DNA was used to work out D and trimming. The table includes 30,000 or so clones, roughly 90% detected once. This chain uses TRBV12-3 or TRBV12-4 with TRBJ2-5; maybe TRBD2 (5 bases). The sequencing sample was made of peripheral blood. This TCR derives from a human donor in a cohort sampled during active COVID-19. In DNA form, the CDR3 reads TGTGCCAGCAGTTTTCGGGGTCAAGAGACCCAGTACTTC. As protein: CASSFRGQETQYF.